The 32 T cell receptor beta chains presented below share a single source sample, sequenced in a study of PD-1 blockade in classical Hodgkin lymphoma. Assay: immunoSEQ multiplex PCR; the TCRdb copy retains only in-frame clones and omits some. The repertoire includes roughly 11,000 clones, roughly 85% of them detected once, and about 29% sits in the top ten. There was relapse after autologous stem cell transplantation in every patient, and there was variation in brentuximab vedotin exposure. The material was peripheral blood mononuclear cells (PBMCs), obtained at baseline. The receptors here all came from a human donor with classical Hodgkin lymphoma.

V gene TRBV5-1 combines with J gene TRBJ2-5; weak D call: TRBD2 (6 bases). The CDR3 sequence is 14 residues long. Germline-derived CDR1 and CDR2 are SGHRS and YFSETQ. Deletions cut 4 bases from V and 2 bases from J, with 12 bases between. Written as DNA, the CDR3 is TGCGCCAGCAGCGTGGGACTGGCACAAGAGACCCAGTACTTC. Protein product: CASSVGLAQETQYF.

The chain is built from TRBV6-1 and TRBJ2-7; TRBD1 might be the D (5 bases). There are 15 residues in the CDR3. Trimming pared 3 bases from V and 3 bases from J, leaving 15 bases between. Germline V gene sequence: CDR1 MNHNS, CDR2 SASEGT. The chain's CDR3 is CASSDVLRASYEQYF. CDR3 DNA: TGTGCCAGCAGTGATGTTCTCAGGGCCAGCTACGAGCAGTACTTC.

The J gene is TRBJ2-5, the V gene TRBV19; D is perhaps TRBD2 (7 bases). The CDR3 is 21 amino acids. V gave up 2 bases and J gave up 1 base, with 29 bases separating them. CDR1 is LNHDA, CDR2 SQIVND, per germline (reference sequence). The CDR3 spells CASSILFGLPELGGRQETQYF. The DNA of the CDR3 is TGTGCCAGTAGTATACTTTTTGGACTTCCGGAGCTCGGGGGGCGCCAAGAGACCCAGTACTTC. Looking up the rest from reference TRBV19 and TRBJ2-5 gives the full variable domain: DGGITQSPKYLFRKEGQNVTLSCEQNLNHDAMYWYRQDPGQGLRLIYYSQIVNDFQKGDIAEGYSVSREKKESFPLTVTSAQKNPTAFYLCASSILFGLPELGGRQETQYFGPGTRLLVL.

This sequence joins TRBV30 and TRBJ1-4; possibly TRBD1 for D (5 bases). The CDR3 loop spans 12 amino acids. The V end was cut by 1 base, the J end by 6 bases, with 6 bases between. Per germline, CDR1 GTSNPN and CDR2 SVGIG (reference sequence). The CDR3 sequence: CAWSGGDEKLFF. As DNA, the CDR3 is TGTGCCTGGAGTGGAGGGGATGAAAAACTGTTTTTT.

There are a few counts of this clone. The V gene is TRBV18, the J gene TRBJ1-4; no firm D call. Germline V lookup: CDR1 KGHSH, CDR2 LQKENI. V lost 3 bases, J lost 7 bases, and 15 bases lay in between. This CDR3 has 15 residues. The CDR3 here is CASSPRPRGGEKLFF. CDR3 nucleotides: TGTGCCAGCTCACCCCGACCGCGGGGTGGTGAAAAACTGTTTTTT.

This chain uses TRBV5-6 with TRBJ2-4; TRBD2 aligns across 10 bases. The CDR3 is made up of 15 amino acids. Germline CDR1 SGHDT, CDR2 YYEEEE. V trimming: 1 base; J trimming: 13 bases; junction bases outside the gene matches: 11. CDR3 loop: CASSLIAGGVVVQYF. The DNA of the CDR3 is TGTGCCAGCAGCTTGATAGCGGGGGGAGTGGTGGTACAGTACTTC.

The chain links TRBV27 to TRBJ2-7; a weak D match, TRBD2 (7 bases). Trimming took off 5 bases at V and 5 bases at J, with 19 bases between the two ends. The CDR3 covers 15 residues. The germline gives CDR1 MNHEY, CDR2 SMNVEV (reference sequence). CDR3 loop: CASSPAGASIDEQYF. The CDR3 bases are TGTGCCAGCAGTCCTGCGGGGGCTAGTATCGACGAGCAGTACTTC.

The CDR3 loop is CASTPGLAFHEQYF. CDR3 nucleotide sequence: TGTGCCAGCACGCCGGGACTAGCGTTCCACGAGCAGTACTTC. The J gene is TRBJ2-7, the V gene TRBV2; 10 positions agree with TRBD2. V shed 7 bases and J 5 bases; nucleotides not matched to a gene: 8. Germline V gene lookup returns CDR1 SNHLY and CDR2 FYNNEI. This CDR3 has 14 amino acids.

A single count supports this clone. The rearrangement joins TRBV19 to TRBJ1-4, with a possible D match to TRBD1 (5 bases). Germline-derived CDR1 and CDR2 are LNHDA and SQIVND (reference sequence). V was pared by 5 bases and J by 8 bases, with 15 bases between. The CDR3 spans 14 residues. The chain's CDR3 is CASSWGRGEEKLFF. In DNA, the CDR3 is TGTGCCAGTAGTTGGGGTAGGGGCGAAGAAAAACTGTTTTTT.

The rearrangement links TRBV25-1 to TRBJ1-1, with a possible D match to TRBD1 (5 bases). The CDR3 totals 13 residues. Germline lookup yields CDR1 MGHDK and CDR2 SYGVNS. The V and J ends lost 6 bases and 5 bases respectively, with 13 bases between them. The CDR3 spells CASSAGSWTEAFF. CDR3 nucleotide sequence: TGTGCCAGCAGCGCAGGGAGTTGGACTGAAGCTTTCTTT.

This chain connects TRBV6-5 to TRBJ1-6; D perhaps matches TRBD1 (5 bases). The germline V and J ends were trimmed by 5 bases and 5 bases, with 7 bases remaining between them. The germline V gene encodes CDR1 MNHEY and CDR2 SVGAGI. CDR3 size: 13 residues. The CDR3 DNA reads as TGTGCCAGCAGTAGGGGTAATAATTCACCCCTCCACTTT. Translating gives CASSRGNNSPLHF.

This chain uses TRBV12-5 with TRBJ2-5; 15 nucleotides agree with TRBD2. The CDR3 runs to 19 residues. Germline CDR1 and CDR2: LGHNT and FRNRAP. The V gene end was trimmed by 5 bases and the J gene end by 3 bases; junction bases not matched to a gene: 13. The CDR3 nucleotides are TGTGCTAGTGGTATCTCGGCGGGACTAGCGGGGGGCGAGGAAGAGACCCAGTACTTC. This translates into CASGISAGLAGGEEETQYF. Filled out from reference TRBV12-5 and TRBJ2-5, the complete variable domain reads DARVTQTPRHKVTEMGQEVTMRCQPILGHNTVFWYRQTMMQGLELLAYFRNRAPLDDSGMPKDRFSAEMPDATLATLKIQPSEPRDSAVYFCASGISAGLAGGEEETQYFGPGTRLLVL.

The V and J genes are TRBV7-2 and TRBJ1-6; D unclear. CDR3 length: 16 amino acids. Germline V gives CDR1 SGHTA, CDR2 FQGNSA. The V end lost 11 bases, the J end lost 3 bases, and 20 bases lay between the germline ends. The CDR3 region is CASVGGAGGYNSPLHF. CDR3 bases: TGTGCCTCTGTCGGAGGTGCGGGTGGCTATAATTCACCCCTCCACTTT.

The chain joins TRBV11-2 to TRBJ1-2; no definite D call. There are 17 residues in the CDR3. Trimming took off 0 bases at V and 0 bases at J, with 14 bases between the two ends. In germline, CDR1 is SGHAT, CDR2 FQNNGV. CDR3 loop: CASSLDLRGLANYGYTF. CDR3 sequence (DNA): TGTGCCAGCAGCTTAGATCTGCGTGGGTTAGCTAACTATGGCTACACCTTC.

The rearrangement links TRBV2 to TRBJ2-1; the D call may be TRBD1 or TRBD2 (6 bases each). The CDR3 extends over 15 amino acids. CDR1 is SNHLY, CDR2 FYNNEI, per germline. The V end was cut by 11 bases, the J end by 2 bases, with 19 bases between. This chain's CDR3 is CAGRVRGETYNEQFF. In nucleotides, the CDR3 is TGTGCCGGCCGAGTTAGGGGGGAGACCTACAATGAGCAGTTCTTC.

V and J are TRBV7-5 and TRBJ1-5. TRBV7-5 is termed a pseudogene. The length of the CDR3 is 12 residues. This chain's CDR3 is CASSGENQPQHF. CDR3 DNA sequence: TGTGCCAGCAGCGGCGAAAATCAGCCCCAGCATTTT.

There are a few counts of this clone. This chain uses TRBV19 with TRBJ2-7; TRBD1 matches 10 bases. The length of the CDR3 is 15 residues. V dropped 6 bases and J dropped 1; count of bases not matched to a gene: 6. The germline gives CDR1 LNHDA, CDR2 SQIVND (reference sequence). The DNA for the CDR3 is TGTGCCAGTAGGACTCGGGACAGGGGTTCCTACGAGCAGTACTTC. It specifies CASRTRDRGSYEQYF.

The chain carries TRBV9 and TRBJ2-1; D remains unclear. The CDR3 is 13 amino acids. Germline lookup yields CDR1 SGDLS and CDR2 YYNGEE. The V end lost 7 bases, the J end lost 7 bases, and 15 bases lay between the germline ends. The CDR3 is CASASRLANEQFF. CDR3 coding DNA: TGTGCCAGCGCGTCAAGATTGGCGAATGAGCAGTTCTTC.

The V and J genes are TRBV30 and TRBJ1-5; the D gene is possibly TRBD1 (5 bases). Germline CDR1 is GTSNPN and CDR2 is SVGIG (reference sequence). The CDR3 is 14 residues long. Trimming shortened V by 6 bases and J by 1 base, and 13 bases separated the two germline ends. Here the CDR3 DNA reads TGTGCCTGCTCCTCGGACACAAGCAATCAGCCCCAGCATTTT. This translates into CACSSDTSNQPQHF.

The V and J genes are TRBV27 and TRBJ2-7; 8 bases agree with TRBD1. Losses at the gene ends were 6 bases for V and 2 bases for J; bases not matched to a gene: 9. The germline gives CDR1 MNHEY, CDR2 SMNVEV (reference sequence). CDR3 length: 15 residues. CDR3 in DNA: TGTGCCAGCAGCCCTCAGCCGGGACAGGCCTACGAGCAGTACTTC. Translating it yields CASSPQPGQAYEQYF.

The J gene is TRBJ2-3, the V gene TRBV7-9; D call uncertain. Germline assignment: CDR1 SEHNR and CDR2 FQNEAQ (reference sequence). Trimming left V 5 bases short and J 2 bases short, with 20 bases between. CDR3 length: 17 residues. CDR3 residues: CASSPRSGVGNTDTQYF. The CDR3, as DNA: TGTGCCAGCAGCCCCCGGAGTGGTGTAGGCAACACAGATACGCAGTATTTT. Drawing the rest from reference TRBV7-9 and TRBJ2-3, the complete variable domain is DTGVSQNPRHKITKRGQNVTFRCDPISEHNRLYWYRQTLGQGPEFLTYFQNEAQLEKSRLLSDRFSAERPKGSFSTLEIQRTEQGDSAMYLCASSPRSGVGNTDTQYFGPGTRLTVL.

The chain has TRBV25-1 and TRBJ1-1; TRBD1 matches 7 bases. With 4 bases clipped from V and 7 bases from J, the junction kept 6 bases outside the gene matches. Germline loops: CDR1 MGHDK, CDR2 SYGVNS. CDR3 length equals 13 residues. CDR3 loop: CASSGPGGDEAFF. The CDR3 nucleotides are TGTGCCAGCAGTGGGCCAGGGGGGGATGAAGCTTTCTTT.

The chain employs TRBV11-1 and TRBJ2-5; 7 bases map to TRBD1. V trimming: 5 bases; J trimming: 2 bases; junction bases outside the gene matches: 8. Germline V CDR1 and CDR2: SGHAT, FQDESV (reference sequence). The CDR3 is made up of 15 amino acids. Here the CDR3 DNA reads TGTGCCAGCAGCATAAGACAGGGTTTACAAGAGACCCAGTACTTC. Residues: CASSIRQGLQETQYF.

The V call is TRBV5-1, the J call TRBJ1-1; 7 bases match TRBD1. The J segment lost 0 bases and the V segment lost 4 bases, leaving 9 bases of the junction unmatched. CDR1 is SGHRS and CDR2 is YFSETQ in the germline V gene. CDR3 length: 16 residues. This chain's CDR3 is CASSPDRTGMNTEAFF. The CDR3 bases are TGCGCCAGCAGCCCGGACAGGACCGGCATGAACACTGAAGCTTTCTTT. Full variable domain (outside the CDR3, taken from reference TRBV5-1 and TRBJ1-1): KAGVTQTPRYLIKTRGQQVTLSCSPISGHRSVSWYQQTPGQGLQFLFEYFSETQRNKGNFPGRFSGRQFSNSRSEMNVSTLELGDSALYLCASSPDRTGMNTEAFFGQGTRLTVV.

V gene TRBV10-2 combines with J gene TRBJ1-2; the match to TRBD1 covers 10 bases. The length of the CDR3 is 13 residues. Germline trimming cut 6 bases from V and 5 bases from J; bases unmatched to any gene: 3. Germline-derived CDR1 and CDR2 are WSHSY and SAAADI. In DNA, the CDR3 is TGCGCCAGCAGGGGGGACAGGGGATATGGCTACACCTTC. It codes for CASRGDRGYGYTF.

This clone was detected once. The rearrangement joins TRBV28 to TRBJ1-2; perhaps TRBD1 as D (6 bases). From germline, CDR1 is MDHEN and CDR2 SYDVKM. V was shortened by 3 bases and J by 7 bases, with 15 bases between the two germline ends. The CDR3 spans 14 residues. CDR3 amino acids: CASSFLEGDLGYTF. DNA of the CDR3: TGTGCCAGCAGTTTCTTGGAGGGGGACCTTGGCTACACCTTC.

The chain has TRBV18 and TRBJ2-5; D is perhaps TRBD1 or TRBD2 (6 bases each). Germline-derived CDR1 and CDR2 are KGHSH and LQKENI. The CDR3 runs to 17 residues. Trimming cost V 0 bases and J 3 bases, with 17 bases left between them. CDR3 residues: CASSPPILGGVEETQYF. For the CDR3, the DNA is TGTGCCAGCTCACCACCGATCTTGGGGGGCGTAGAAGAGACCCAGTACTTC.

J is TRBJ1-1 and V is TRBV15; no reliable D call. The germline gives CDR1 LNHNV, CDR2 YYDKDF (reference sequence). This CDR3 spans 14 amino acids. Trimming shortened V by 1 base and J by 5 bases, and 11 bases separated the two germline ends. This CDR3 reads CATSRVVRQTEAFF. The DNA for the CDR3 is TGTGCCACCAGCAGAGTGGTCCGGCAAACTGAAGCTTTCTTT.

The V call is TRBV25-1, the J call TRBJ1-2; D perhaps matches TRBD1 (6 bases). This CDR3 contains 13 residues. Germline CDR1 MGHDK, CDR2 SYGVNS. V dropped 3 bases and J dropped 2 bases, with 7 bases sitting between them. Here the CDR3 reads CASSDRGNYGYTF. The CDR3 coding sequence is TGTGCCAGCAGTGACAGGGGCAACTATGGCTACACCTTC.

This clone was detected once. This chain's CDR3 is CASSLPFGLAGVSTDTQYF. CDR3 nucleotide sequence: TGTGCCAGCAGCTTGCCATTTGGACTAGCGGGAGTGAGCACAGATACGCAGTATTTT. The rearrangement links TRBV5-4 to TRBJ2-3; 13 bases are a match to TRBD2. CDR3 length: 19 amino acids. CDR1 and CDR2 (germline): SGHNT, YYREEE (reference sequence). With V trimmed by 1 base and J by 0 bases, 8 bases remained unmatched.

Within the sample, this clone is medium-sized (0.01 to 0.1%). This chain links TRBV30 with TRBJ2-7; perhaps TRBD2 as D (6 bases). The CDR3 length is 15 residues. Trimming stripped 3 bases from V and 0 bases from J, with 15 bases between. The germline gives CDR1 GTSNPN, CDR2 SVGIG (reference sequence). CDR3 loop: CAWSGPGTFSYEQYF. The CDR3 DNA sequence: TGTGCCTGGAGCGGTCCCGGGACTTTCTCCTACGAGCAGTACTTC.

This chain connects TRBV18 to TRBJ2-1; D unresolved. V shed 0 bases and J shed 7 bases, with 19 bases lying between them. The CDR3 runs 17 residues. Germline values: CDR1 KGHSH, CDR2 LQKENI. In DNA, the CDR3 is TGTGCCAGCTCACCACCTATTATTAACAGCGACTTTAATGAGCAGTTCTTC. Protein product: CASSPPIINSDFNEQFF.